This T cell receptor beta chain was sequenced during a study of radiation and T cells in renal cell carcinoma. The time point: blood 4 weeks post-SBRT, at nephrectomy. The treatment denotes: 15 Gy SBRT to primary tumor, nephrectomy 4 weeks later. Nephrectomy followed 15 Gy stereotactic body radiation by 4 weeks. The tumor was a clear cell renal cell carcinoma. Assay used: immunoSEQ multiplex PCR; TCRdb lists only in-frame clones, some missing. The sample records around 94,000 clones, around four fifths being singletons. The receptor comes from a man aged 50-59 years with renal cell carcinoma. Sequenced material: blood, taken from a patient whose treatment included radiotherapy and nephrectomy.

Here the CDR3 reads CAWSRGFSGNTIYF. The CDR3 DNA reads as TGTGCCTGGAGTCGGGGGTTCTCTGGAAACACCATATATTTT. The chain employs TRBV30 and TRBJ1-3; a possible D gene is TRBD1 (5 bases). Germline lookup yields CDR1 GTSNPN and CDR2 SVGIG (reference sequence). This CDR3 region has 14 residues. The V gene lost 2 bases and the J gene lost 0 bases, with 8 bases spanning the gap.